The present T cell receptor (beta chain) was sequenced within a study of beta chain features in type 1 diabetes. Study information: Cell yields, gender and age were similar in healthy donors and patients. Study-wide points: Shortening of TCRB CDR3s, moderate but significant, appeared in all four CD4+ subsets of Type 1 diabetes patients. In comparison with healthy donors, patients had naive, central memory and Treg TCRB repertoires that appeared more similar. HLA effects on TCRB rearrangement stayed unresolved here. Possible PCR preference for shorter templates applied equally to patients and controls.

This clone has more than one count but fewer than ten. Its antigen remains unidentified. The same CDR3 is also encoded by other DNA sequences in this sample. Reverse transcribing all isolated RNA meant expressed TCRB transcripts were sequenced. Produced via immunoSEQ multiplex PCR; TCRdb's table is partial and in-frame only. The sample lists around 150,000 clones; around 9.7% were seen once. The CDR3 sequence is 10 residues long. The germline V and J ends were trimmed by 6 bases and 3 bases, with 3 bases remaining between them. CDR1 and CDR2 from the germline V gene are MNHEY and SMNVEV (reference sequence).

The clonotype was recovered from a woman in her thirties with type 1 diabetes. The chain carries TRBV27 and TRBJ2-7, with D hard to call. Specimen: central memory CD4+ T cells from blood. CDR3 sequence reads: CASSHYEQYF. The CDR3 nucleotides read TGTGCCAGCAGCCACTACGAGCAGTACTTC.